The subject of this entry is one T cell receptor beta chain. It has no known antigen specificity. One base away there is no much larger clone; base qualities are not given. The entry originates in a study of blood T cell repertoires in COVID-19 (dated by TCRdb to 2018 to 2020). About the investigation overall: Samples covering the acute and convalescent phases of COVID-19 were provided by collaborators in the United States, Italy and Spain. Nearly every sample came with metadata listing a de-identified subject ID, COVID-19 status, age in years and sex. The repertoires were released in a freely available public database meant as a resource for research on the immune response to SARS-CoV-2. The samples were drawn from two sources: the first 160 participants of the ongoing ImmuneRACE study, and 1,200 or so subjects contributed by 6 global collaborators. Where available, HLA class I and class II types were obtained from metadata supplied by the sample provider rather than from assay-based typing. The prospective study material was composed of cDNA or gDNA derived from T cells, B-cell-depleted T cells, or PBMCs. Subjects who had been exposed to COVID-19, were actively infected with it, or had recovered from it provided the deeply sampled blood TCRbeta repertoires that made up the dataset. What the research found in general, with its limitations: How much clinical and demographic metadata was included differed by source and by participant, and the metadata was provided uncurated.

Spanning cysteine to phenylalanine, the CDR3 consists of 13 amino acids. The entry retains the CDR3 DNA only, 39 bases that are in frame from base 1. The germline V gene provides CDR1 MNHEY and CDR2 SVGAGI. Trimming removed 6 bases from V and 6 bases from J, leaving 14 bases between the germline ends. TCRbeta CDR3 regions were amplified from genomic DNA using the immunoSEQ Assay, a bias-controlled multiplex PCR. Per the source publication's procedure: The number of nucleated cells in each sample was estimated from the amplification of reference gene primers within the assay. To quantify the absolute abundance of each unique TCRbeta CDR3 rearrangement, sequence reads were collapsed and filtered. Productive Simpson clonality was computed per sample as the square root of Simpson's diversity index over productive rearrangements. TCRdb retrieved this table from immuneACCESS and kept in-frame rearrangements only. Not all clones are present; in checked studies, unresolved V genes account for under half, and no reason is known for the remainder. V and J calls and clone size are copied from that table; D and trimming were computed from the DNA. The sample records 300,000 to 400,000 clones, 85% of which are singletons. Around 1.9% of the sample rests with the top ten.

Enrolling through a virtual design, the prospective study's participants ranged in age from roughly 18 to 89 years and lived across about two dozen United States geographic areas. Cohort assignment in the prospective study relied on participant-reported clinical history from a screening survey and a study questionnaire. Exposed participants had been in contact, within 2 weeks of entering the study, with a person who had a PCR-confirmed or clinician-diagnosed case of COVID-19. Each participant in the prospective study had whole blood, serum and a nasopharyngeal or oropharyngeal swab collected by mobile phlebotomists. Prospective study participants could optionally give additional blood draws and questionnaires over a roughly 2-month period. Blood samples from the prospective study were shipped frozen or at room temperature prior to DNA extraction.

The sequenced sample consisted of PBMCs or T cells enriched from blood (not recorded which). The TCR was taken from a woman younger than 45 who had been exposed to COVID-19. The chain employs TRBV6-5 and TRBJ1-1, and perhaps TRBD1 as D gene, on 5 matching bases. CDR3 region: CASSTSGGAEAFF. The DNA reads as follows: TGTGCCAGCAGCACCTCCGGAGGGGCTGAAGCTTTCTTT.